This entry lists 24 T cell receptor beta chains sequenced from one sample in a study. TCRdb analysed the 5' RACE reads with MiXCR anew, one entry per CDR3 protein. The sample yields tens of thousands of distinct CDR3 sequences, 17% seen once. Input material: naive CD4+ T cells sorted from blood. The subset is: naive CD4+ T cells, CD4+CD45RA+CD25-. The receptor set was obtained from a female donor with breast cancer.

The chain couples TRBV5-1 to TRBJ2-3; possibly TRBD1 for D (5 bases). The V gene lost 4 bases and the J gene lost 1 base, with 13 bases spanning the gap. The CDR3 has 15 amino acids. The germline V gene encodes CDR1 SGHRS and CDR2 YFSETQ. In DNA form, the CDR3 reads TGCGCCAGCAGCCCCCGACAGACAGGCACAGATACGCAGTATTTT. It encodes CASSPRQTGTDTQYF.

The genes are TRBV10-3 and TRBJ1-6; D call uncertain. V was shortened by 2 bases and J by 8 bases, with 10 bases between the two germline ends. Germline lookup yields CDR1 ENHRY and CDR2 SYGVKD. The CDR3 is made up of 14 amino acids. CDR3 DNA sequence: TGTGCCATCAGTGAGGGGCCCCCGGATTCACCCCTCCACTTT. This sequence encodes CAISEGPPDSPLHF.

This clonotype was counted ten times or more. The J gene is TRBJ2-4, the V gene TRBV7-8; D is ambiguous. Trimming shortened V by 5 bases and J by 8 bases, and 13 bases separated the two germline ends. The germline gives CDR1 SGHVS, CDR2 FQNEAQ. This CDR3 contains 13 residues. The CDR3 loop reads CASSPSSRYIQYF. CDR3 coding DNA: TGTGCCAGCAGCCCCTCTAGTAGATACATTCAGTACTTC.

There are a few counts of this clonotype. The V and J genes are TRBV5-1 and TRBJ1-6; TRBD1 might be the D (5 bases). Germline V gene data show CDR1 as SGHRS and CDR2 as YFSETQ. This CDR3 comprises 16 residues. V was cut by 0 bases and J by 10 bases, with 17 bases left in between. For the CDR3, the DNA is TGCGCCAGCAGCTTGGCCTCTCAGGGTCTTAACTCACCCCTCCACTTT. Translation gives CASSLASQGLNSPLHF.

A remark on this clonotype: At one end the junction does not follow the germline gene, possibly because of a read error. V is TRBV7-8 and J is TRBJ2-3; 7 bases are a match to TRBD1. Looked up from germline, CDR1 is SGHVS and CDR2 is FQNEAQ. The CDR3 contains 16 residues. The CDR3 reads CASSLRQGVGTDTLYF. In nucleotides, the CDR3 is TGTGCCAGCAGCCTTCGACAGGGTGTCGGCACAGATACGCTGTATTTT.

Remarks on this clonotype: An end of the junction differs from the germline gene, which may be a read error. The rearrangement joins TRBV5-1 to TRBJ2-5; D is possibly TRBD2 (6 bases). The CDR3 sequence is 16 residues long. Germline values: CDR1 SGHRS, CDR2 YFSETQ. CDR3 in DNA: TGCGCCAGCAGCTTGGGGGGCGGGACGTCGAAAGAGACCCAGGACTTC. It specifies CASSLGGGTSKETQDF.

This clonotype was found a few times. The chain joins TRBV7-9 to TRBJ2-3; TRBD2 matches 7 bases. This CDR3 is 14 amino acids long. The trim removed 4 bases at V and 14 bases at J, leaving 15 bases unmatched. CDR1 SEHNR and CDR2 FQNEAQ come from the germline V gene (reference sequence). CDR3 loop: CASSSPGTTDRGYF. CDR3 sequence (DNA): TGTGCCAGCAGCTCGCCCGGGACTACAGATAGAGGGTATTTT.

At least ten counts were recorded for this clonotype. The genes are TRBV18 and TRBJ2-6; possibly TRBD1 for D (6 bases). This CDR3 contains 18 residues. Trimming removed 0 bases from V and 4 bases from J, with 16 bases in between. CDR1 and CDR2 (germline): KGHSH, LQKENI. CDR3 sequence (DNA): TGTGCCAGCTCACCACCGGGGGCGCGGGTGAGAGGGGCCAACGTCCTGACTTTC. Translation gives CASSPPGARVRGANVLTF.

This clonotype was found many times. The gene calls are TRBV6-1 and TRBJ2-7; tentatively, D is TRBD1 (5 bases). Germline V lookup: CDR1 MNHNS, CDR2 SASEGT. The CDR3 length is 13 residues. The V end was cut by 3 bases, the J end by 3 bases, with 9 bases between. The CDR3 sequence is CASSEGPYYEQYF. CDR3 DNA: TGTGCCAGCAGTGAGGGGCCTTACTACGAGCAGTACTTC.

A few counts support this clonotype. The rearrangement uses TRBV6-5 and TRBJ2-5; D gene ambiguous. Germline V gene lookup returns CDR1 MNHEY and CDR2 SVGAGI. This CDR3 is built from 13 residues. The V end lost 4 bases, the J end lost 3 bases, and 9 bases lay between the germline ends. This chain's CDR3 is CASSFGWKETQYF. For the CDR3, the DNA is TGTGCCAGCAGTTTCGGCTGGAAAGAGACCCAGTACTTC.

This clonotype came up once. Since a much larger clone is just one base distant, this may be a read error. CDR3 DNA sequence: TGCGGTGCTAGAGGCGCGATTGGGAACACTGAAGCTTTCTTT. It specifies CGARGAIGNTEAFF. The genes are TRBV20-1 and TRBJ1-1; D not resolved. The length of the CDR3 is 14 residues. From germline, CDR1 is DFQATT and CDR2 SNEGSKA (reference sequence).

This clonotype was seen ten or more times. The CDR3 DNA reads as TGTGCCAGCAGCGGAGAGAAGACAGGGCATTCACCCCTCCACTTT. This translates into CASSGEKTGHSPLHF. The chain has TRBV7-8 and TRBJ1-6; TRBD1 matches 7 bases. The CDR3 is 15 residues long. J lost 8 bases, V lost 5 bases, and 9 bases had no gene match. Germline V gene lookup returns CDR1 SGHVS and CDR2 FQNEAQ.

The J gene is TRBJ2-7, the V gene TRBV12-3 or TRBV12-4; D assignment may be TRBD1 or TRBD2 (5 bases each). The ends were cut back, 6 bases at V and 2 bases at J, with 14 bases in the middle. The CDR3 has 14 residues. CDR3 in amino acids: CASRGRGRTYEQYF. The CDR3 DNA reads TGTGCCAGCAGGGGTAGGGGACGAACCTACGAGCAGTACTTC.

The chain combines TRBV27 with TRBJ2-3, with TRBD2 identical over 8 bases. The CDR3 consists of 15 residues. The V gene end was trimmed by 3 bases and the J gene end by 11 bases; junction bases not matched to a gene: 13. Per the germline V gene, CDR1 is MNHEY and CDR2 is SMNVEV (reference sequence). The DNA of the CDR3 is TGTGCCAGCAGTTTCTTAGGCGGGAGGCCCATCAAGCAGTATTTT. Amino acids: CASSFLGGRPIKQYF.

In its sample, this clonotype was seen a few times. This sequence joins TRBV9 and TRBJ2-7, with D possibly matching TRBD2 (6 bases). CDR3 length: 13 residues. Trimming shortened V by 7 bases and J by 3 bases, and 14 bases separated the two germline ends. CDR1 is SGDLS, CDR2 YYNGEE, per germline. The CDR3 coding sequence is TGTGCCAGCGAGGCGGGAAAGCTCTACGAGCAGTACTTC. Amino acid sequence: CASEAGKLYEQYF.

About this clonotype: This may be a read error, as it is one base from a much larger clone. The chain combines TRBV6-1 with TRBJ1-1; a possible D gene is TRBD1 (5 bases). The CDR3 sequence is 12 residues long. Trimming removed 10 bases at V and 4 bases at J, with 13 bases between. From germline, CDR1 is MNHNS and CDR2 SASEGT. CDR3 residues: CATRVPSTEAFF. In nucleotides, the CDR3 is TGTGCCACCAGGGTGCCTAGCACTGAAGCTTTCTTT.

Ten or more counts support this clonotype. The CDR3, as DNA: TGTGCCAGCAGATCCGGACAGGGCCGTTATAGCAATCAGCCCCAGCATTTT. Its protein is CASRSGQGRYSNQPQHF. The chain combines TRBV6-5 with TRBJ1-5; 8 positions agree with TRBD1. The CDR3 extends over 17 amino acids. Trimming cost V 6 bases and J 0 bases; bases outside gene matches: 10. Germline CDR1 reads MNHEY; CDR2 reads SVGAGI.

This clonotype came up a few times. The V and J genes are TRBV7-2 and TRBJ1-4, with a possible D match to TRBD1 (5 bases). Germline CDR1 and CDR2: SGHTA and FQGNSA. The V and J ends lost 5 bases and 1 base respectively, with 11 bases between them. This CDR3 has 15 residues. The CDR3 nucleotides read TGTGCCAGCAGCCCCCGGGGGGGAACTAATGAAAAACTGTTTTTT. The encoded protein is CASSPRGGTNEKLFF.

This chain joins TRBV2 and TRBJ2-1; possibly TRBD2 for D (6 bases). V was trimmed by 6 bases and J by 6 bases, leaving 18 bases between them. The germline V gene has CDR1 SNHLY and CDR2 FYNNEI. The CDR3 covers 15 residues. The CDR3 here is CASRGGGAGFNEQFF. DNA of the CDR3: TGTGCCAGCAGGGGGGGAGGTGCAGGGTTCAATGAGCAGTTCTTC. Using reference TRBV2 and TRBJ2-1 for the parts outside the CDR3, the full variable domain is EPEVTQTPSHQVTQMGQEVILRCVPISNHLYFYWYRQILGQKVEFLVSFYNNEISEKSEIFDDQFSVERPDGSNFTLKIRSTKLEDSAMYFCASRGGGAGFNEQFFGPGTRLTVL.

On this clonotype: This may arise from a read error, as a much more abundant clone is one base away. The chain links TRBV29-1 to TRBJ1-2; 9 nucleotides line up with TRBD1. This CDR3 is built from 13 residues. Germline CDR1 is SQVTM and CDR2 is ANQGSEA. CDR3 residues: CSFDLGQGYGYTF. The DNA for the CDR3 is TGCAGCTTTGATTTGGGACAGGGCTATGGCTACACCTTC.

This clonotype was seen at least ten times. The J gene is TRBJ2-3, the V gene TRBV7-3; possibly TRBD2 for D (5 bases). Trimming took off 5 bases at V and 9 bases at J, with 21 bases between the two ends. Germline assignment: CDR1 SGHTA and CDR2 FQGTGA. The CDR3 has 15 amino acids. The chain's CDR3 is CASSATARERGTQYF. CDR3 coding DNA: TGTGCCAGCAGCGCCACCGCTCGAGAGAGAGGGACGCAGTATTTT.

V gene TRBV7-8 combines with J gene TRBJ2-7; 14 bases agree with TRBD2. From germline, CDR1 is SGHVS and CDR2 FQNEAQ. After removal of 4 bases from V and 4 bases from J, the junction contained 12 bases not matched to a gene. The CDR3 extends over 18 amino acids. CDR3 loop: CASSSGTSGSIWAYEQYF. The DNA of the CDR3 is TGTGCCAGCAGCTCCGGGACTAGCGGGAGTATATGGGCGTACGAGCAGTACTTC.

The CDR3 region has the DNA TGTGCCAGCAGCTTAGGTGGGGTAGCGGTATTTGGGAATGAGCAGTTCTTC. It translates to CASSLGGVAVFGNEQFF. V and J are TRBV7-9 and TRBJ2-1; weak D call: TRBD2 (6 bases). Germline-derived CDR1 and CDR2 are SEHNR and FQNEAQ (reference sequence). CDR3 length: 17 amino acids. V lost 1 base, J lost 7 bases, and 20 bases lay in between.

This clonotype occurred many times. This chain uses TRBV29-1 with TRBJ2-5; a possible D gene is TRBD1 (6 bases). Germline values: CDR1 SQVTM, CDR2 ANQGSEA. This CDR3 region has 14 residues. Trimming removed 4 bases from V and 5 bases from J, with 17 bases in between. The CDR3 DNA reads TGCAGCGTTGGGGTCCAGGGGCTTGGCGAGACCCAGTACTTC. Its translation is CSVGVQGLGETQYF.